The 3 T cell receptor beta chains below all came from one sample that was sequenced in a study of tumor and adjacent non-tumor tissue in lung cancer. Three rounds of nested PCR, following a modified ARM-PCR protocol, produced the TCRbeta library. MiXCR, applied by TCRdb to the multiplex PCR reads, yields one record per CDR3 protein. Seen here are 60,000 to 70,000 distinct CDR3 sequences, around three quarters observed once, and the top ten hold over 35%. RNA was extracted from bulk tissue without any cell sorting. Distant lung tissue was collected more than 3 cm away from the tumor edge. Sequenced: distant non-tumor lung tissue. Receptors were obtained from a man aged 60 to 75 with non-small cell lung cancer.

In the case of this clonotype: Here the CDR3 omits its conserved ending phenylalanine or tryptophan, so a read error is the likely source. The chain combines TRBV6-1 with TRBJ2-6; the D call may be TRBD1 or TRBD2 (6 bases each). The CDR3 covers 14 residues. The V gene's germline CDR1 is MNHNS and CDR2 SASEGT. CDR3 region: CASRPQSGANVLTL. CDR3 nucleotides: TGTGCCAGCAGACCCCAGTCGGGGGCCAATGTCCTGACTTTA.

In the case of this clonotype: A read error is likely, as this CDR3 ends without the conserved phenylalanine or tryptophan. The chain has TRBV6-5 and TRBJ1-2; 9 bases fit TRBD1. Looked up from germline, CDR1 is MNHEY and CDR2 is SVGAGI. The CDR3 is made up of 17 amino acids. V lost 6 bases and J lost 5; bases outside the gene matches: 16. CDR3 protein: CASSRTLLTGGEYGYTL. The CDR3 DNA follows: TGTGCCAGCAGCCGGACACTACTGACAGGGGGGGAATATGGCTACACCTTG.

This clonotype was seen ten or more times. The V call is TRBV19, the J call TRBJ2-3; D is unresolved. The CDR3 is made up of 14 amino acids. The germline V and J ends were trimmed by 3 bases and 0 bases, with 7 bases remaining between them. CDR1 LNHDA and CDR2 SQIVND come from the germline V gene (reference sequence). The CDR3 sequence is CASSIGQSTDTQYF. CDR3 nucleotides: TGTGCCAGTAGTATTGGTCAGAGCACAGATACGCAGTATTTT.